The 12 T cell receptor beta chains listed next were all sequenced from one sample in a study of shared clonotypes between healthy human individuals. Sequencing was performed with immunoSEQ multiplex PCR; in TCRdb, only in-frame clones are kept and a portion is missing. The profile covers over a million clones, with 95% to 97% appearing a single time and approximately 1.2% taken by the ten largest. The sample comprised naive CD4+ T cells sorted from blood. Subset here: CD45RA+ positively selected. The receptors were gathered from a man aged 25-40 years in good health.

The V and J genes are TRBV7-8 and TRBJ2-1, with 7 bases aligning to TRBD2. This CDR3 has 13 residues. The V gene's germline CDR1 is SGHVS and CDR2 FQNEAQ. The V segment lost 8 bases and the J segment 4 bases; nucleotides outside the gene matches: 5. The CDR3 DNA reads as TGTGCCAGCGGGAGGGCCGGATACAATGAGCAGTTCTTC. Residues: CASGRAGYNEQFF.

The CDR3 DNA reads TGTGCCAGCTCACCAGCGTGGGGCTACGAGCAGTACTTC. Translated, it gives CASSPAWGYEQYF. The chain links TRBV18 to TRBJ2-7, with D hard to call. The V end lost 2 bases, the J end lost 3 bases, and 8 bases lay between the germline ends. CDR3 length equals 13 residues. Germline V gene lookup returns CDR1 KGHSH and CDR2 LQKENI.

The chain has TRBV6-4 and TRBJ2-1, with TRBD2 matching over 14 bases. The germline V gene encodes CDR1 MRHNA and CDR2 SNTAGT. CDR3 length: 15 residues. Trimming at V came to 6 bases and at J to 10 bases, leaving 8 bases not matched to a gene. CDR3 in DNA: TGTGCCAGCAGAGTAGGACTAGCGGGAGGTGAAGAGCAGTTCTTC. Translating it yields CASRVGLAGGEEQFF.

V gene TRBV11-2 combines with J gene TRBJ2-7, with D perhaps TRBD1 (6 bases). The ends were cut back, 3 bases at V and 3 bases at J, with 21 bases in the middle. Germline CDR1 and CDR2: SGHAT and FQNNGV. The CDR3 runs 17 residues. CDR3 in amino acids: CASSLRRQAQHNYEQYF. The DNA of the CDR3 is TGTGCCAGCAGCTTGCGGCGACAGGCTCAACATAACTACGAGCAGTACTTC.

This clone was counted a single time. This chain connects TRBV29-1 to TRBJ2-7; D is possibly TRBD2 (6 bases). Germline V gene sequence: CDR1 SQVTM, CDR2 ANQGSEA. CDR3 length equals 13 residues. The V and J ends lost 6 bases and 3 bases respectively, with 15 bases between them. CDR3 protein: CSVSGRNYYEQYF. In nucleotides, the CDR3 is TGCAGCGTATCCGGGAGAAATTACTACGAGCAGTACTTC.

In DNA, the CDR3 is TGTGCCAGCAGCCGGAGACGGGCCAAAAACTACGAGCAGTACTTC. Translating it yields CASSRRRAKNYEQYF. The chain has TRBV28 and TRBJ2-7, with unresolved D. Per germline, CDR1 MDHEN and CDR2 SYDVKM. This CDR3 is 15 amino acids long. Trimming removed 6 bases at V and 3 bases at J, with 18 bases between.

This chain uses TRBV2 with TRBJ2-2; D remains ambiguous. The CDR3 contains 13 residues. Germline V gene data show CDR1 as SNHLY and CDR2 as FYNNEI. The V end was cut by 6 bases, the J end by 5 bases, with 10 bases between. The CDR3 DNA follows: TGTGCCAGCAGGGACCTAGAGACCGGGGAGCTGTTTTTT. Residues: CASRDLETGELFF.

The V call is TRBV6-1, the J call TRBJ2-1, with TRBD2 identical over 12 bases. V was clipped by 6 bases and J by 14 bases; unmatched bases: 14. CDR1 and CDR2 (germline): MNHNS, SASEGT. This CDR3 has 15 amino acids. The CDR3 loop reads CASRSELAGGGVEFF. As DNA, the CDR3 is TGTGCCAGCAGGTCCGAGCTAGCGGGAGGGGGGGTGGAGTTCTTC.

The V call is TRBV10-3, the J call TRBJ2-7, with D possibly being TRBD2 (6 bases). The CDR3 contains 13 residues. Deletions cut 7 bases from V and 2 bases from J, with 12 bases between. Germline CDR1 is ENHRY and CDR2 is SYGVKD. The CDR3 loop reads CAITGGGTYEQYF. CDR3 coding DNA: TGTGCCATCACAGGTGGGGGGACCTACGAGCAGTACTTC.

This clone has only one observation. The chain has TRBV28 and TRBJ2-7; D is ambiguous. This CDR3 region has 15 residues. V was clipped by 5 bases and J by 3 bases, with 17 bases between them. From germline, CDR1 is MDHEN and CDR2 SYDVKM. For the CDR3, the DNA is TGTGCCAGCAGTGGAGTGGTCCGGATGAACTACGAGCAGTACTTC. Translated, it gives CASSGVVRMNYEQYF.

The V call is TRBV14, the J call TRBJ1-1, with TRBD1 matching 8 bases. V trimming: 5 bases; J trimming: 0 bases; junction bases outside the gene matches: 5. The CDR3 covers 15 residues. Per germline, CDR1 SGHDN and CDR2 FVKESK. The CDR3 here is CASSYGQGMNTEAFF. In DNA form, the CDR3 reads TGTGCCAGCAGCTACGGACAGGGCATGAACACTGAAGCTTTCTTT.

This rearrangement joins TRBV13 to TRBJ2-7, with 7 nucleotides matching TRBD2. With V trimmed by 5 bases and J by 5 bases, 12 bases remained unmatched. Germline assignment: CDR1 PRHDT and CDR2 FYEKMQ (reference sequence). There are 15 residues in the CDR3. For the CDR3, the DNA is TGTGCCAGCAGCCCATCCAGGGCGGGAGTCAACGAGCAGTACTTC. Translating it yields CASSPSRAGVNEQYF. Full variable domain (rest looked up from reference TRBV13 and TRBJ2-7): AAGVIQSPRHLIKEKRETATLKCYPIPRHDTVYWYQQGPGQDPQFLISFYEKMQSDKGSIPDRFSAQQFSDYHSELNMSSLELGDSALYFCASSPSRAGVNEQYFGPGTRLTVT.